This T cell receptor beta chain was retrieved from a study of cytomegalovirus exposure and HLA in healthy donors. Points from the study as a whole: Many donors carried some public TCRs, although rarity characterized most TCR sequences. Later, an analysis found that common viral pathogens appeared to be linked with several of the most significant clusters. CMV serostatus was the only immune exposure information that was available. Compared with the roughly 700-donor mean, an Asian-associated ancestry cluster reportedly had fewer N-insertions, according to a later analysis.

V was cut by 6 bases and J by 6 bases, with 12 bases left in between. Germline values: CDR1 MNHEY, CDR2 SVGAGI. The CDR3 consists of 13 residues. Primers: 60 Vbeta forward and 13 Jbeta reverse. TCRdb's table, derived via immunoSEQ multiplex PCR, lists solely in-frame clones and lacks some. The sample yields 120,000 or so clones, approximately 80% seen once. This clone was counted a few times. Antigen unknown. The source material was PBMCs. The V gene is TRBV6-5, the J gene TRBJ1-5; TRBD1 might be the D (6 bases). The sequence came from a human donor in good health. CDR3 nucleotides: TGTGCCAGCAGCGACAGGTTGGGTCAGCCCCAGCATTTT. It codes for CASSDRLGQPQHF.